This is a list of T cell receptor beta chains from one sample in a study of regulatory T cells in long-lasting Graves disease. Via MiXCR, TCRdb re-called the multiplex PCR reads, giving one row per CDR3 protein. The table includes about 440,000 distinct CDR3 sequences, 15% to 20% detected once. These same data were also listed under a study on T cells in Graves' hyperthyroidism and ophthalmopathy.

Sequenced here: peripheral blood mononuclear cells (PBMCs), sampled at new diagnosis, from a patient treated with antithyroid drugs. The receptors were gathered from a woman younger than 35 with Graves disease. Each CDR3 is given with its conserved first and last residue. A D gene is named only where the DNA matches it firmly. Clone sizes are given selectively: once, few, many, or a class where the clone is expanded.

>TRBD1|TRBJ2-6|-|TRBV19
TGTGCCAGTAGTCCGGGACAGGGTAACGGGGCCAACGTCCTGACTTTC
CASSPGQGNGANVLTF
>-|TRBJ2-3|many|TRBV2
TGTGCCAGCACCTCTTTAATCAGCGAACCAACAGATACGCAGTATTTT
CASTSLISEPTDTQYF
>TRBD1|TRBJ1-5|-|TRBV19
TGTGCCAGTAGTATAGGGACAGGGGGCGGTCAGCCCCAGCATTTT
CASSIGTGGGQPQHF
>-|TRBJ1-2|-|TRBV28
TGTGCCAGCAGTTTAAGGGAACGGGTACTCTATGGCTACACCTTC
CASSLRERVLYGYTF
>-|TRBJ2-3|-|TRBV3-1
TGTGCCAGCAGCCAAGCCCCAGGGGCGGTGGTGGGAGATACGCAGTATTTT
CASSQAPGAVVGDTQYF
>-|TRBJ2-7|-|TRBV28
TGTGCCAGCAGTTTACAGGTCTCCTACGAGCAGTACTTC
CASSLQVSYEQYF
>-|TRBJ2-7|many|TRBV6-2/TRBV6-3
TGTGCCAGCAGTTACTCGTTAAGGAGGGACGAGCAGTACTTC
CASSYSLRRDEQYF
>-|TRBJ2-2|many|TRBV18
TGTGCCAGCTCTCAGGGACCCACCGGGGAGCTGTTTTTT
CASSQGPTGELFF
>-|TRBJ2-1|few|TRBV29-1
TGCAGCGTTGAATGGCAGGGGCACAATGAGCAGTTCTTC
CSVEWQGHNEQFF
>TRBD1|TRBJ2-1|many|TRBV5-1
TGCGCCAGCAGCTTAGGGGACAGGGGAGGATACAATGAGCAGTTCTTC
CASSLGDRGGYNEQFF
>-|TRBJ2-1|many|TRBV28
TGTGCCAGCAGTTTCAGGGGTTACAATGAGCAGTTCTTC
CASSFRGYNEQFF
>TRBD2|TRBJ2-1|few|TRBV7-9
TGTGCCAGCAGCCAAGGACTAGGGGTTTTTAATGAGCAGTTCTTC
CASSQGLGVFNEQFF
>-|TRBJ1-1|many|TRBV27
TGTGCCAGCAGTTTATCGGGGGGCCCGAGGGGCGCTTTCTTT
CASSLSGGPRGAFF
>TRBD1|TRBJ2-4|many|TRBV20-1
TGCAGTGCTAGGGAGGACAGGACAGGTGTATACATTCAGTACTTC
CSAREDRTGVYIQYF
>-|TRBJ2-7|few|TRBV18
TGTGCCAGCTCACCATCCAGTGTCGACGAGCAGTACTTC
CASSPSSVDEQYF
>-|TRBJ2-1|many|TRBV28
TGTGCCAGCAGTCCTGGACTCCTCTCCGACAATGAGCAGTTCTTC
CASSPGLLSDNEQFF
>-|TRBJ2-7|-|TRBV27
TGTGCCAGCAGTTTGGCTGGAGCGGCCTACGAGCAGTACTTC
CASSLAGAAYEQYF
>TRBD1|TRBJ2-7|many|TRBV28
TGTGCCAGCGACGGGACAGGGGTCTCCCTCGAGCAGTACTTC
CASDGTGVSLEQYF
>-|TRBJ1-1|many|TRBV5-1
TGCGCCAGCAGCTTGGGGTCAGGGCGCACTGAAGCTTTCTTT
CASSLGSGRTEAFF
>TRBD2|TRBJ2-7|-|TRBV19
TGTGCCAGTAGTGGAGCGGGAGCCTACGAGCAGTACTTC
CASSGAGAYEQYF
>-|TRBJ2-3|-|TRBV7-6
TGTGCCAGCAGCCCCCACCTAGTCGGGACTTCCACAGATACGCAGTATTTT
CASSPHLVGTSTDTQYF
>-|TRBJ2-2|few|TRBV24-1
TGTGCCACCAGTGTGGATAGCGGAAGCCCGTACACCGGGGAGCTGTTTTTT
CATSVDSGSPYTGELFF
>TRBD1|TRBJ1-5|many|TRBV3-1
TGTGCCAGCAGCCAAGGACAGGGCTCTAGTCAGCCCCAGCATTTT
CASSQGQGSSQPQHF
>TRBD2|TRBJ2-3|many|TRBV20-1
TGCAGTGCCCAGTTTGGGGAGGGGAGGACAGATACGCAGTATTTT
CSAQFGEGRTDTQYF